These 13 T cell receptor beta chains were all obtained from the same sample, sequenced in a study of CD8 T cells in ankylosing spondylitis. From the 5' RACE reads, TCRdb called clonotypes with MiXCR, one entry per CDR3 protein. The sample lists about 130,000 distinct CDR3 sequences, about 7% occurring once. Sequencing was performed on blood, either unsorted or a sorted T cell fraction (not recorded which). These receptors were taken from a male donor with ankylosing spondylitis or in good health (not recorded which).

There are many counts of this clonotype. The chain joins TRBV5-1 to TRBJ1-6; TRBD1 matches 7 bases. Germline V gives CDR1 SGHRS, CDR2 YFSETQ. This CDR3 contains 12 residues. The trim removed 7 bases at V and 9 bases at J, leaving 4 bases unmatched. The CDR3 loop is CASRAGGSPLHF. The CDR3 region has the DNA TGCGCCAGCCGGGCAGGGGGTTCACCCCTCCACTTT.

This clonotype came up many times. The V gene is TRBV3-1, the J gene TRBJ1-1; possibly TRBD1 for D (5 bases). From germline, CDR1 is LGHDT and CDR2 YNNKEL (reference sequence). The CDR3 runs 11 residues. With 5 bases removed from V and 8 bases from J, the gap between germline ends came to 9 bases. CDR3 DNA sequence: TGTGCCAGCAGCGACGGGGGGGAAGCTTTCTTT. Translation: CASSDGGEAFF.

In its sample, this clonotype was seen many times. J is TRBJ2-7 and V is TRBV7-9, with D possibly TRBD1 on 5 matching bases. Looked up from germline, CDR1 is SEHNR and CDR2 is FQNEAQ (reference sequence). CDR3 length: 16 amino acids. Trimming took 5 bases from V and 4 from J, leaving 21 bases between them. The CDR3: CASSNRGWQGGYEQYF. The DNA for the CDR3 is TGTGCCAGCAGCAACCGTGGTTGGCAGGGTGGTTACGAGCAGTACTTC.

The chain couples TRBV11-3 to TRBJ2-3; 9 nucleotides align to TRBD1. Germline assignment: CDR1 SGHNT and CDR2 YENEEA. V lost 5 bases, J lost 2 bases, and 8 bases stayed unmatched. This CDR3 comprises 16 residues. As DNA, the CDR3 is TGTGCCAGCAGCCTGGGACAGGGAGTTTTCACAGATACGCAGTATTTT. This codes for CASSLGQGVFTDTQYF.

This clonotype has a count of ten or more. The rearrangement joins TRBV5-1 to TRBJ1-1, with TRBD1 matching over 7 bases. The CDR3 consists of 17 residues. Germline loops: CDR1 SGHRS, CDR2 YFSETQ. V gave up 1 base and J gave up 4 bases; unmatched junction bases: 13. CDR3 residues: CASSLLQGEGGGTEAFF. The CDR3 DNA follows: TGCGCCAGCAGCTTGCTCCAGGGGGAAGGTGGCGGCACTGAAGCTTTCTTT.

This clonotype was detected ten times or more. The chain uses TRBV29-1 and TRBJ2-1; the D gene is possibly TRBD2 (5 bases). The CDR3 covers 14 residues. The germline CDR1 and CDR2 sequences are SQVTM and ANQGSEA. Between the trimmed V and J ends, which lost 6 bases and 5 bases, there was a span of 17 bases. The DNA for the CDR3 is TGCAGCGTGACTTCAGGACTGGGCAACAATGAGCAGTTCTTC. Encoded protein: CSVTSGLGNNEQFF.

In this sample, this clonotype turned up many times. The rearrangement uses TRBV10-3 and TRBJ1-1; D is unresolved. Germline values: CDR1 ENHRY, CDR2 SYGVKD. Trimming removed 0 bases from V and 1 base from J, with 6 bases in between. This CDR3 is 14 amino acids long. The CDR3 spells CAISESATNTEAFF. CDR3 nucleotide sequence: TGTGCCATCAGTGAGTCGGCTACGAACACTGAAGCTTTCTTT.

This clonotype was counted between two and nine times. The genes are TRBV5-1 and TRBJ1-4; D remains ambiguous. The CDR3 loop spans 14 amino acids. V lost 2 bases and J 4 bases, leaving 9 bases between the germline ends. Germline CDR1 is SGHRS and CDR2 is YFSETQ. The CDR3 loop is CASSFLHLNEKLFF. The CDR3 DNA reads as TGCGCCAGCAGCTTCTTACACCTTAATGAAAAACTGTTTTTT.

This clonotype has at least ten counts. V usage is TRBV5-1 and J usage is TRBJ1-5; 7 nucleotides agree with TRBD1. This CDR3 has 15 residues. V lost 0 bases and J lost 4; bases outside the gene matches: 4. Germline assignment: CDR1 SGHRS and CDR2 YFSETQ. The CDR3 sequence is CASSLEGASNQPQHF. As DNA, the CDR3 is TGCGCCAGCAGCTTGGAGGGGGCTTCGAATCAGCCCCAGCATTTT.

In the case of this clonotype: This may stem from a read error, because a much larger clone lies one nucleotide away. The chain recombines TRBV12-3 or TRBV12-4 with TRBJ2-5; 15 bases agree with TRBD2. The length of the CDR3 is 15 residues. CDR3 protein: CASLPGLAGGESQYF. In DNA form, the CDR3 reads TGTGCCTCCCTACCGGGACTAGCGGGAGGAGAGTCCCAGTACTTC.

This clonotype has ten or more counts. V gene TRBV4-3 combines with J gene TRBJ2-1; D may be TRBD1 or TRBD2 (5 bases each). CDR3 length: 17 residues. Trimming shortened V by 4 bases and J by 5 bases, and 21 bases separated the two germline ends. Germline CDR1 and CDR2: LGHNA and YSLEER. The CDR3 sequence: CASSLQYTGTTNNEQFF. The CDR3 bases are TGCGCCAGCAGCCTACAATATACCGGGACGACTAACAATGAGCAGTTCTTC.

This clonotype was recorded many times. The chain uses TRBV19 and TRBJ2-1; 14 bases agree with TRBD2. Per the germline V gene, CDR1 is LNHDA and CDR2 is SQIVND (reference sequence). The CDR3 covers 17 residues. Trimming at V came to 5 bases and at J to 6 bases, leaving 9 bases not matched to a gene. This CDR3 reads CASSPRLAGGPTNEQFF. In DNA form, the CDR3 reads TGTGCCAGTAGTCCCCGACTAGCGGGAGGGCCAACCAATGAGCAGTTCTTC.

In its sample, this clonotype was seen many times. J is TRBJ2-7 and V is TRBV5-1; D gene uncertain. The germline V gene encodes CDR1 SGHRS and CDR2 YFSETQ. CDR3 length: 14 amino acids. V was trimmed by 0 bases and J by 2 bases, leaving 9 bases between them. CDR3: CASSLEDWTYEQYF. CDR3 DNA: TGCGCCAGCAGCTTGGAAGACTGGACCTACGAGCAGTACTTC. Filled out from reference TRBV5-1 and TRBJ2-7, the complete variable domain reads KAGVTQTPRYLIKTRGQQVTLSCSPISGHRSVSWYQQTPGQGLQFLFEYFSETQRNKGNFPGRFSGRQFSNSRSEMNVSTLELGDSALYLCASSLEDWTYEQYFGPGTRLTVT.